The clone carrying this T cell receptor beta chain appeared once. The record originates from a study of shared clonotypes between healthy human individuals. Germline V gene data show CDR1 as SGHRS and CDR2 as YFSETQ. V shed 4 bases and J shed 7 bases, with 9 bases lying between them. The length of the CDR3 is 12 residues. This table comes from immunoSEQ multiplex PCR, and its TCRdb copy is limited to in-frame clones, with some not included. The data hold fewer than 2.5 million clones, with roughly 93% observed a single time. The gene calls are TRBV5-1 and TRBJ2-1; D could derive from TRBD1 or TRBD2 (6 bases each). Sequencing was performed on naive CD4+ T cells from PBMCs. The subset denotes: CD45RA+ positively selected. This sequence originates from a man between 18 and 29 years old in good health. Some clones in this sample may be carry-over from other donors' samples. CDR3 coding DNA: TGCGCCAGCAGCCGAGGGGGGAATGAGCAGTTCTTC. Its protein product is CASSRGGNEQFF.